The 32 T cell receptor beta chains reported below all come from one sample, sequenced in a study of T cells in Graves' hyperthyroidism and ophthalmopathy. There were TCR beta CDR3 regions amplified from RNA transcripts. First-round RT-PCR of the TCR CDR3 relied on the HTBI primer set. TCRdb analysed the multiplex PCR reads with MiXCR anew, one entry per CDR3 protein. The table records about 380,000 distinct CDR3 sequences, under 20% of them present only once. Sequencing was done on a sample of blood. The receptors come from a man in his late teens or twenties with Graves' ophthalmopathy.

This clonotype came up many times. CDR3 in amino acids: CASSLAGGAYEQYF. CDR3 bases: TGTGCCAGCAGCTTAGCGGGGGGGGCCTACGAGCAGTACTTC. The rearrangement joins TRBV7-6 to TRBJ2-7; 7 bases match TRBD2. Trimming took 0 bases from V and 2 from J; bases not matched to a gene: 1. CDR3 size: 14 residues. CDR1 is SGHVS, CDR2 FNYEAQ, per germline.

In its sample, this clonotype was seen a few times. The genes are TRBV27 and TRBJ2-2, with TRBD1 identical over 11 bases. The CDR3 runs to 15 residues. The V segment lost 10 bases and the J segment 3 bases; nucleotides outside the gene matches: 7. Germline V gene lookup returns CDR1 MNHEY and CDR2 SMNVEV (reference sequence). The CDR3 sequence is CATRDRGKDTGELFF. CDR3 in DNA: TGTGCCACCCGGGACAGGGGGAAGGACACCGGGGAGCTGTTTTTT.

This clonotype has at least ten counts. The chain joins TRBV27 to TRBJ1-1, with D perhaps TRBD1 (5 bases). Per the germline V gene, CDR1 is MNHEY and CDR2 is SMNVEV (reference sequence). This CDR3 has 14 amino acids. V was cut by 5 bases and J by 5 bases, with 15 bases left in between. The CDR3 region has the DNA TGTGCCAGCAGTCCGATAACAGGTCGGACTGAAGCTTTCTTT. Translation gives CASSPITGRTEAFF.

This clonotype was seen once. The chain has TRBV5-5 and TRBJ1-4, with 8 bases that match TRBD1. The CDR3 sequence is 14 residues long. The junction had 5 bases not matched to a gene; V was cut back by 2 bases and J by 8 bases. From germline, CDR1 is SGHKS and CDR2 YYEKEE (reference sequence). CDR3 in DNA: TGTGCCAGCAGCTTCGCCAGGGGGCGAGAAAAACTGTTTTTT. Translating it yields CASSFARGREKLFF.

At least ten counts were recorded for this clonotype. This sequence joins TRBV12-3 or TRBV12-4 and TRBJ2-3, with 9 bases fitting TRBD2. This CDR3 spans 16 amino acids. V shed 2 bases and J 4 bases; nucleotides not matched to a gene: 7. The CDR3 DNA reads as TGTGCCAGCAGTTTATTTCCTAGCGGGGTAGCAGATACGCAGTATTTT. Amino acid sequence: CASSLFPSGVADTQYF.

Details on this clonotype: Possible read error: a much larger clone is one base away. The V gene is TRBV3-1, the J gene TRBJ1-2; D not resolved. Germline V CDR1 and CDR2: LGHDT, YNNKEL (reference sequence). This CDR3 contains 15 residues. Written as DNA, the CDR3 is TGTGCCAGCAGCCAAGGGTCGGTTGTAAACTATGGCTACGCCTTC. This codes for CASSQGSVVNYGYAF.

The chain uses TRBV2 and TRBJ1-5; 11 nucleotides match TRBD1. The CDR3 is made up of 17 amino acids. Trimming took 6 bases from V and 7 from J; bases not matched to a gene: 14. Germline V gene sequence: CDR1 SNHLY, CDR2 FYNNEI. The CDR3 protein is CASSAHRDRGIGQPQHF. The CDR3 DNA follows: TGTGCCAGCAGCGCCCACCGGGACAGGGGGATTGGGCAGCCCCAGCATTTT.

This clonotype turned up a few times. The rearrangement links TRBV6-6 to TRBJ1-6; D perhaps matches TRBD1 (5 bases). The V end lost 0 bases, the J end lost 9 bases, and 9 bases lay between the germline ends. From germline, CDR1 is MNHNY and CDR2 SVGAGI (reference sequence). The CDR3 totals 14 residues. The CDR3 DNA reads TGTGCCAGCAGTTACTCCCAGGGAGGTTCACCCCTCCACTTT. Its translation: CASSYSQGGSPLHF.

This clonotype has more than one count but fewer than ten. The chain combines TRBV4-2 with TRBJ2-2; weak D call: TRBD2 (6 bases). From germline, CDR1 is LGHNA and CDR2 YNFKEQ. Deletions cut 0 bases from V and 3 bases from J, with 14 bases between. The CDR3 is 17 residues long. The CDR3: CASSQDGIAADTGELFF. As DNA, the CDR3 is TGTGCCAGCAGCCAAGATGGTATAGCGGCAGACACCGGGGAGCTGTTTTTT.

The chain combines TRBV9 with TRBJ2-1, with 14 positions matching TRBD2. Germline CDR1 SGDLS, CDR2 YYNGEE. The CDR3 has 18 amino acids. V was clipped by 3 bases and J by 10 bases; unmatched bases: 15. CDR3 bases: TGTGCCAGCAGCGCACCCGGGACTAGCGGGGGCCTGCCCGGAGAGCAGTTCTTC. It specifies CASSAPGTSGGLPGEQFF.

CDR3 protein: CASSLSGAGGSGELFF. CDR3 in DNA: TGTGCCAGCAGCCTAAGCGGAGCGGGAGGATCCGGGGAGCTGTTTTTT. V is TRBV7-9 and J is TRBJ2-2; TRBD2 agrees at 9 bases. Germline V gene data show CDR1 as SEHNR and CDR2 as FQNEAQ (reference sequence). V shed 5 bases and J 6 bases; nucleotides not matched to a gene: 10. The CDR3 has 16 residues.

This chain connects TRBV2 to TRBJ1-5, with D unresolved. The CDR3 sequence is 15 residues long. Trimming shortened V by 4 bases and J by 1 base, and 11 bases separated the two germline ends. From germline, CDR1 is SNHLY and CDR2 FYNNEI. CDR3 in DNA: TGTGCCAGCAGTGGTGGGAGCGGGAGCAATCAGCCCCAGCATTTT. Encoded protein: CASSGGSGSNQPQHF.

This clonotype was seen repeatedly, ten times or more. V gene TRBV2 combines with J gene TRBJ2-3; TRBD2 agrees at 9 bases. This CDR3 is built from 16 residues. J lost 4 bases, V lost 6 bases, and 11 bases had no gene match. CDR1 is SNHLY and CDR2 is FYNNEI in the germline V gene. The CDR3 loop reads CASSPTSGLTSDTQYF. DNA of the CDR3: TGTGCCAGCAGCCCGACTAGCGGACTTACCTCAGATACGCAGTATTTT.

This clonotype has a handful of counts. CDR3 sequence (DNA): TGTGCCAGCAGTTACCTGGCCAGGGCAGGGGCCAACGTCCTGACTTTC. Translation: CASSYLARAGANVLTF. The V call is TRBV6-5, the J call TRBJ2-6, with D perhaps matching TRBD1 (5 bases). CDR3 length: 16 residues. V lost 2 bases to trimming and J lost 4 bases, with 12 bases between them. Germline loops: CDR1 MNHEY, CDR2 SVGAGI.

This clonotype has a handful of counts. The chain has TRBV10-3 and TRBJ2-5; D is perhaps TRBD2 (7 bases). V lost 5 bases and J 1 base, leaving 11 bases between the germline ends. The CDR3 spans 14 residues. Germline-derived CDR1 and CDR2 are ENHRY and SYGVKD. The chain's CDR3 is CAISYGGLQETQYF. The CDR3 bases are TGTGCCATCAGTTACGGGGGGCTCCAAGAGACCCAGTACTTC.

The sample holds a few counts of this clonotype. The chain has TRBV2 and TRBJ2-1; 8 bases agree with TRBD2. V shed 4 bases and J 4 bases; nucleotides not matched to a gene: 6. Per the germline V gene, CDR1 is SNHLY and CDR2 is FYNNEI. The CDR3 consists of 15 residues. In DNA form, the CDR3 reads TGTGCCAGCAGTGGAACGGGGGGGGTTTACAATGAGCAGTTCTTC. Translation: CASSGTGGVYNEQFF.

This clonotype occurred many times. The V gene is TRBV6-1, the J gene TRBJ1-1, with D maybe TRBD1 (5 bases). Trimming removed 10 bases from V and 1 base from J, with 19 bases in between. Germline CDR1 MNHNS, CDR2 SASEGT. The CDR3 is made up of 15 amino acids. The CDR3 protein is CANHLATGGNTEAFF. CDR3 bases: TGTGCCAACCACCTAGCGACCGGGGGGAACACTGAAGCTTTCTTT.

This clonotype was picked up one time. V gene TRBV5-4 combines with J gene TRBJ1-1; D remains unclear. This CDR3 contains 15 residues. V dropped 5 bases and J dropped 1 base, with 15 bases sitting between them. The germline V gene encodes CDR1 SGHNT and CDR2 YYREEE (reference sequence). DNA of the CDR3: TGTGCCAGCAGGACTGAGGAACAACGGAACACTGAAGCTTTCTTT. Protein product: CASRTEEQRNTEAFF.

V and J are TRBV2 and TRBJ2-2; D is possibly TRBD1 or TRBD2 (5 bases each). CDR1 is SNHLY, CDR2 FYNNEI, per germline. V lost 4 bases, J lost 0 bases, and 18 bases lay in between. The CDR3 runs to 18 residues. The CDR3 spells CASSALSGKGANTGELFF. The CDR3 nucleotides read TGTGCCAGCAGTGCCCTATCCGGGAAAGGGGCGAACACCGGGGAGCTGTTTTTT.

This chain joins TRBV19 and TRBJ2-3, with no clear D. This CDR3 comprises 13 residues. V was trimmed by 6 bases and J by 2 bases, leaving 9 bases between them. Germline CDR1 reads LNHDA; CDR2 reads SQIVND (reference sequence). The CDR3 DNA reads TGTGCCAGTAGCCCGCAGATCACAGATACGCAGTATTTT. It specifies CASSPQITDTQYF. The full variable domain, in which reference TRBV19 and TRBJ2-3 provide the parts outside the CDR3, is DGGITQSPKYLFRKEGQNVTLSCEQNLNHDAMYWYRQDPGQGLRLIYYSQIVNDFQKGDIAEGYSVSREKKESFPLTVTSAQKNPTAFYLCASSPQITDTQYFGPGTRLTVL.

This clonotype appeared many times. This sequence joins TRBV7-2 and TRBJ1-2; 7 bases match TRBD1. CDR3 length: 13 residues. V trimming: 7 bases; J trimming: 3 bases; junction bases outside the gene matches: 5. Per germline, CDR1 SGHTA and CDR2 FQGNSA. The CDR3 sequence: CASTRTGDYGYTF. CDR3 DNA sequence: TGTGCCAGCACCCGGACAGGAGACTATGGCTACACCTTC.

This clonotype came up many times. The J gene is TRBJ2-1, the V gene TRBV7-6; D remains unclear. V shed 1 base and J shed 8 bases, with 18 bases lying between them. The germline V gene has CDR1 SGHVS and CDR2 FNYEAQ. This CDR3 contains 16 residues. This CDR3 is CASSLVGTASSYEQFF. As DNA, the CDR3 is TGTGCCAGCAGCTTAGTTGGAACAGCATCCTCCTATGAGCAGTTCTTC.

The CDR3 sequence: CASSEGGGRYNEQFF. The CDR3 bases are TGTGCCAGCAGTGAAGGGGGGGGCAGATACAATGAGCAGTTCTTC. V is TRBV6-1 and J is TRBJ2-1, with a tentative D call TRBD2 (7 bases). Between the trimmed V and J ends, which lost 1 base and 4 bases, there was a span of 11 bases. CDR1 and CDR2 (germline): MNHNS, SASEGT. This CDR3 has 15 residues.

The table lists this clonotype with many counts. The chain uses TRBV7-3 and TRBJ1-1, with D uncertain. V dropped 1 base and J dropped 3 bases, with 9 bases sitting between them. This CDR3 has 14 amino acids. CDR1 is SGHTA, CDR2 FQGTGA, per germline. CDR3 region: CASSLRPADTEAFF. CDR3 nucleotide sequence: TGTGCCAGCAGCTTAAGACCGGCCGACACTGAAGCTTTCTTT.

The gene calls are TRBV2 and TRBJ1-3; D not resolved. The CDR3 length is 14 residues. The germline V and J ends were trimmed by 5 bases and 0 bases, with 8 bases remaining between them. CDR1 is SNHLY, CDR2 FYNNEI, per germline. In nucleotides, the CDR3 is TGTGCCAGCAGTAATATAGCCTCTGGAAACACCATATATTTT. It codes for CASSNIASGNTIYF.

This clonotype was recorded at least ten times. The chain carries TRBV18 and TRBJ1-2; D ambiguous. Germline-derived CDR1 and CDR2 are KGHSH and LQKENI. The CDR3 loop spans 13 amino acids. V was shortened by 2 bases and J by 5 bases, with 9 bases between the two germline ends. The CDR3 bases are TGTGCCAGCTCACCAAGTGAAGAGTATGGCTACACCTTC. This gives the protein CASSPSEEYGYTF.

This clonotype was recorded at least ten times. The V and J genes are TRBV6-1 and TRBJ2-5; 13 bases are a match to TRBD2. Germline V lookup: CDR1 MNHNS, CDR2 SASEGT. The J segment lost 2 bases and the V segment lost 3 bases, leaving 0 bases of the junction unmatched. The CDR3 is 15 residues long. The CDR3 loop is CASSEGLAGQETQYF. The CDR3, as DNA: TGTGCCAGCAGTGAGGGACTAGCGGGGCAAGAGACCCAGTACTTC.

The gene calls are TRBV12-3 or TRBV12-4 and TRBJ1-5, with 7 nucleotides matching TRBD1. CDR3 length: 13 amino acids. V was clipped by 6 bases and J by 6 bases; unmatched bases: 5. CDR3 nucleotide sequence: TGTGCCAGCAGGTACGACAGGGCTCAGCCCCAGCATTTT. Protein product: CASRYDRAQPQHF.

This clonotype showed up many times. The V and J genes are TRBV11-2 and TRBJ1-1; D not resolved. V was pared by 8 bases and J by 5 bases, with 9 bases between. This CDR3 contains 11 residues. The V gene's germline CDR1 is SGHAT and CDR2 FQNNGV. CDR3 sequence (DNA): TGTGCCAGCGGGCGGGGAACTGAAGCTTTCTTT. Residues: CASGRGTEAFF. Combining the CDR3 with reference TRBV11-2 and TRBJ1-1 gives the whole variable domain EAGVAQSPRYKIIEKRQSVAFWCNPISGHATLYWYQQILGQGPKLLIQFQNNGVVDDSQLPKDRFSAERLKGVDSTLKIQPAKLEDSAVYLCASGRGTEAFFGQGTRLTVV.

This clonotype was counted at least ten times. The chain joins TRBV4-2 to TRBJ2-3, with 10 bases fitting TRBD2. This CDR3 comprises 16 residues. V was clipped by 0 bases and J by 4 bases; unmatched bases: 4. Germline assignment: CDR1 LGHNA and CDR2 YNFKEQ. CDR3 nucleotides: TGTGCCAGCAGCCAAGACGCAGCGGGGGGGGCAGATACGCAGTATTTT. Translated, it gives CASSQDAAGGADTQYF.

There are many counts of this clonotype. CDR3 sequence reads: CASRVRGTEAFF. The CDR3 bases are TGTGCCAGCAGGGTGCGGGGTACTGAAGCTTTCTTT. The chain is built from TRBV2 and TRBJ1-1; D not resolved. The V gene's germline CDR1 is SNHLY and CDR2 FYNNEI. This CDR3 region has 12 residues. Trimming took off 6 bases at V and 5 bases at J, with 10 bases between the two ends.

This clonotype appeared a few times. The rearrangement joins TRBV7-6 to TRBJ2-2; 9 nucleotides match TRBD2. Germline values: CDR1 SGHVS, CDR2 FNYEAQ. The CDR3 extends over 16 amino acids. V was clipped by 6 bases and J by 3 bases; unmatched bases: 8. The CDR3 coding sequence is TGTGCCAGCAGTAGCCTAATAGCGGGGGACACCGGGGAGCTGTTTTTT. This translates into CASSSLIAGDTGELFF.